This T cell receptor beta chain was documented in a study of shared clonotypes between healthy human individuals. Study-wide results and caveats: Estimated clonotype richness was generally higher in naive than memory subsets.

Assay used: immunoSEQ multiplex PCR; TCRdb lists only in-frame clones, some missing. The sample consists of about 680,000 clones, around 73% of them appearing once. This clone was seen a handful of times. Its target is unknown. This sequence originates from a woman between 25 and 40 years old in good health. The sequencing sample was made of memory CD4+ T cells sorted from blood. Indicated subset: CD45RA-negative fraction.

CDR3 in amino acids: CASRSQGRGGYTF. The CDR3 region has the DNA TGTGCCAGCAGGTCACAGGGGAGGGGTGGCTACACCTTC. This chain joins TRBV28 and TRBJ1-2; 7 nucleotides match TRBD1. The CDR3 consists of 13 residues. Germline V lookup: CDR1 MDHEN, CDR2 SYDVKM. Trimming cost V 6 bases and J 7 bases; bases outside gene matches: 8.